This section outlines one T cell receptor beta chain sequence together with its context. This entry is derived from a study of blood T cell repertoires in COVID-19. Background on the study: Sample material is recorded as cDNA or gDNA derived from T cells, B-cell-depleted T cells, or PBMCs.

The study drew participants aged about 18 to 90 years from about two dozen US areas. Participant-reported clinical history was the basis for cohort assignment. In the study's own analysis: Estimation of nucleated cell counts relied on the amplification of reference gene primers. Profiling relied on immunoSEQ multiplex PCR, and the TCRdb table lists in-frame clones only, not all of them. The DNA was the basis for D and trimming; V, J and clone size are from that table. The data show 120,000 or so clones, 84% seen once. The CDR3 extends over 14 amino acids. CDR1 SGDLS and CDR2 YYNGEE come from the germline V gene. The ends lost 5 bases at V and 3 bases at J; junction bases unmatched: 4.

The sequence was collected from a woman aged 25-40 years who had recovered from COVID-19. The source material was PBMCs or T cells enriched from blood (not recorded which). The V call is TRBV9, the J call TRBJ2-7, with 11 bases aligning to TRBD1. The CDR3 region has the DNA TGTGCCAGCAGTGGGGACAGGGGGTACTACGAGCAGTACTTC. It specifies CASSGDRGYYEQYF.